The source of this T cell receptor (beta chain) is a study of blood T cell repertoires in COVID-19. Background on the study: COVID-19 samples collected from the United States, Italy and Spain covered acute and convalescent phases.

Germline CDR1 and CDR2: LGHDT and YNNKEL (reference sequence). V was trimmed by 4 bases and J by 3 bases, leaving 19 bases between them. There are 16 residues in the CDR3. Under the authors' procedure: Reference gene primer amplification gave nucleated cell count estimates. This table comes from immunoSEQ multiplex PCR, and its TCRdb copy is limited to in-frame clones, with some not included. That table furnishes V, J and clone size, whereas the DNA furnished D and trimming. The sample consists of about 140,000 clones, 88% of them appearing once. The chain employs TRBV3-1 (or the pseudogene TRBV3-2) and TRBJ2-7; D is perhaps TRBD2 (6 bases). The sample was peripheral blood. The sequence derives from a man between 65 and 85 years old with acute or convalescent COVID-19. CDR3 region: CASSPEGIRGFYEQYF. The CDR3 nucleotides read TGTGCCAGCAGCCCAGAGGGGATACGGGGGTTCTACGAGCAGTACTTC.